This paragraph reports one T cell receptor beta chain. The sample belongs to a study of shared T cell receptors in the human thymus. Here immunoSEQ multiplex PCR was the method, and the copy in TCRdb shows in-frame clones only, minus some. The table lists approximately 400,000 clones, 95% of them singletons. The sequencing sample was made of thymocytes. The sequence was obtained from a human donor.

The DNA of the CDR3 is TGTGCCAGCAGTTATCAGGAGAACACCGGGGAGCTGTTTTTT. Protein: CASSYQENTGELFF. J is TRBJ2-2 and V is TRBV6-5; D not certain. Trimming took off 3 bases at V and 1 base at J, with 6 bases between the two ends. The CDR3 consists of 14 residues. CDR1 is MNHEY and CDR2 is SVGAGI in the germline V gene.